These 21 T cell receptor beta chains share one sample of origin, sequenced in a study of blood T cell repertoires in COVID-19. The table came from immunoSEQ multiplex PCR; TCRdb's copy has only in-frame clones and leaves some out. The sample lists 130,000 to 150,000 clones, approximately 90% seen once, with roughly 4% in the top ten. The specimen was peripheral blood. These receptors all come from a woman aged 40-49 years with acute or convalescent COVID-19.

This rearrangement joins TRBV9 to TRBJ1-1, with a possible D match to TRBD1 (6 bases). The CDR3 spans 13 residues. V was trimmed by 3 bases and J by 1 base, leaving 7 bases between them. CDR1 is SGDLS, CDR2 YYNGEE, per germline. CDR3 nucleotide sequence: TGTGCCAGCAGCGGGACAGAGAACACTGAAGCTTTCTTT. This codes for CASSGTENTEAFF.

This chain uses TRBV15 with TRBJ2-5, with D tentatively TRBD2 (6 bases). The germline CDR1 and CDR2 sequences are LNHNV and YYDKDF (reference sequence). V dropped 0 bases and J dropped 1 base, with 12 bases sitting between them. The CDR3 loop spans 16 amino acids. CDR3 DNA sequence: TGTGCCACCAGCAGAGAACGTCGAGCGGGCCAAGAGACCCAGTACTTC. It codes for CATSRERRAGQETQYF.

The rearrangement links TRBV27 to TRBJ2-7; D is perhaps TRBD2 (6 bases). CDR1 and CDR2 from the germline V gene are MNHEY and SMNVEV (reference sequence). V dropped 4 bases and J dropped 0 bases, with 16 bases sitting between them. The CDR3 extends over 16 amino acids. CDR3 residues: CASSSLRDFVSYEQYF. The CDR3 nucleotides read TGTGCCAGCAGTTCCCTCCGGGACTTTGTCTCCTACGAGCAGTACTTC.

The gene calls are TRBV19 and TRBJ1-2, with TRBD1 as a possible D gene (6 bases). The V and J ends lost 6 bases and 4 bases respectively, with 15 bases between them. The V gene's germline CDR1 is LNHDA and CDR2 SQIVND (reference sequence). CDR3 length: 14 amino acids. As DNA, the CDR3 is TGTGCCAGTAGCTACACAGGGATCGGCTATGGCTACACCTTC. Translation: CASSYTGIGYGYTF.

V and J are TRBV13 and TRBJ2-7; 7 positions match TRBD1. The CDR3 loop spans 17 amino acids. Germline CDR1 PRHDT, CDR2 FYEKMQ (reference sequence). V trimming: 2 bases; J trimming: 2 bases; junction bases outside the gene matches: 12. CDR3 amino acids: CASSLRRPKDRTYEQYF. CDR3 coding DNA: TGTGCCAGCAGCTTAAGAAGGCCGAAGGACAGGACCTACGAGCAGTACTTC.

The chain uses TRBV5-6 and TRBJ2-7; D gene ambiguous. Trimming removed 4 bases at V and 3 bases at J, with 11 bases between. This CDR3 is 13 amino acids long. Germline CDR1 and CDR2: SGHDT and YYEEEE. CDR3 in DNA: TGTGCCAGCAGCCTCCTCGAGAACTACGAGCAGTACTTC. Protein: CASSLLENYEQYF. The whole variable domain, remainder taken from reference TRBV5-6 and TRBJ2-7, is DAGVTQSPTHLIKTRGQQVTLRCSPKSGHDTVSWYQQALGQGPQFIFQYYEEEERQRGNFPDRFSGHQFPNYSSELNVNALLLGDSALYLCASSLLENYEQYFGPGTRLTVT.

V gene TRBV6-1 combines with J gene TRBJ1-6, with D perhaps TRBD1 (6 bases). Germline lookup yields CDR1 MNHNS and CDR2 SASEGT. Deletions cut 4 bases from V and 9 bases from J, with 19 bases between. CDR3 size: 16 residues. The CDR3 DNA follows: TGTGCCAGCAGTGCTAGGGCAGGGGCTTCGATTTCACCCCTCCACTTT. It is translated as CASSARAGASISPLHF.

V usage is TRBV24-1 and J usage is TRBJ2-2, with D perhaps TRBD1 (5 bases). V was cut by 5 bases and J by 0 bases, with 15 bases left in between. The CDR3 runs to 17 residues. Germline CDR1 is KGHDR and CDR2 is SFDVKD. This CDR3 reads CATSGPGRQSNTGELFF. The DNA for the CDR3 is TGTGCCACCAGTGGTCCCGGAAGACAGTCGAACACCGGGGAGCTGTTTTTT.

The chain couples TRBV5-1 to TRBJ2-2; the match to TRBD2 covers 9 bases. CDR3 length equals 15 residues. V lost 0 bases and J lost 5; bases outside the gene matches: 2. Germline V gene data show CDR1 as SGHRS and CDR2 as YFSETQ. The CDR3, as DNA: TGCGCCAGCAGCTTGGGGAGCGGGAGGACCGGGGAGCTGTTTTTT. The encoded protein is CASSLGSGRTGELFF.

The chain is built from TRBV19 and TRBJ1-5, with TRBD1 as a possible D gene (6 bases). CDR1 LNHDA and CDR2 SQIVND come from the germline V gene (reference sequence). The length of the CDR3 is 13 residues. The ends were cut back, 4 bases at V and 4 bases at J, with 8 bases in the middle. This chain's CDR3 is CASSTTGNQPQHF. The CDR3 coding sequence is TGTGCCAGTAGTACCACAGGGAATCAGCCCCAGCATTTT.

The chain has TRBV28 and TRBJ1-1; 10 nucleotides match TRBD1. The CDR3 runs 15 residues. Looked up from germline, CDR1 is MDHEN and CDR2 is SYDVKM. V shed 5 bases, J shed 7 bases, and the junction held 10 bases outside the gene matches. CDR3 in amino acids: CASSPRGWTGGEAFF. For the CDR3, the DNA is TGTGCCAGCAGTCCCCGTGGGTGGACAGGGGGTGAAGCTTTCTTT.

This chain uses TRBV4-3 with TRBJ2-1; 10 bases align to TRBD2. Germline CDR1 is LGHNA and CDR2 is YSLEER. V was pared by 0 bases and J by 3 bases, with 2 bases of the junction left unmatched. The CDR3 loop spans 16 amino acids. The CDR3 bases are TGCGCCAGCAGCCAAGACGGACTAGCGGACTACAATGAGCAGTTCTTC. The encoded protein is CASSQDGLADYNEQFF.

The chain combines TRBV29-1 with TRBJ2-1, with 7 nucleotides matching TRBD2. V shed 8 bases and J 11 bases; nucleotides not matched to a gene: 9. This CDR3 spans 11 amino acids. Looked up from germline, CDR1 is SQVTM and CDR2 is ANQGSEA. The CDR3 loop is CSSLREEKQFF. The CDR3 coding sequence is TGCAGCTCCCTTCGGGAGGAAAAGCAGTTCTTC.

V gene TRBV7-2 combines with J gene TRBJ1-3; D remains unclear. The CDR3 loop spans 14 amino acids. Trimming pared 2 bases from V and 4 bases from J, leaving 9 bases between. CDR1 and CDR2 from the germline V gene are SGHTA and FQGNSA. The CDR3 bases are TGTGCCAGCAGCTTAAATTCGCGAGGAAACACCATATATTTT. Its protein product is CASSLNSRGNTIYF.

The rearrangement joins TRBV9 to TRBJ2-2, with 10 bases lining up with TRBD2. The CDR3 totals 16 residues. Germline trimming cut 2 bases from V and 6 bases from J; bases unmatched to any gene: 7. In germline, CDR1 is SGDLS, CDR2 YYNGEE. In DNA form, the CDR3 reads TGTGCCAGCAGCGTCAGCGGGAGGGCCTTGTCCGGGGAGCTGTTTTTT. Encoded protein: CASSVSGRALSGELFF.

The chain uses TRBV10-3 and TRBJ1-1; TRBD1 aligns across 7 bases. The CDR3 runs 14 residues. The V gene's germline CDR1 is ENHRY and CDR2 SYGVKD. The J segment lost 6 bases and the V segment lost 6 bases, leaving 10 bases of the junction unmatched. CDR3 loop: CAISITGDGAEAFF. DNA of the CDR3: TGTGCCATCAGCATCACAGGGGACGGCGCTGAAGCTTTCTTT.

The chain carries TRBV28 and TRBJ1-1; D possibly corresponds to TRBD1 (5 bases). V gave up 4 bases and J gave up 1 base, with 13 bases separating them. The CDR3 has 15 residues. CDR1 MDHEN and CDR2 SYDVKM come from the germline V gene. CDR3 sequence reads: CASSWRVGGNTEAFF. Written as DNA, the CDR3 is TGTGCCAGCAGTTGGCGGGTGGGGGGGAACACTGAAGCTTTCTTT.

This chain uses TRBV14 with TRBJ2-7; tentatively, D is TRBD1 (5 bases). Looked up from germline, CDR1 is SGHDN and CDR2 is FVKESK. The V end lost 1 base, the J end lost 5 bases, and 15 bases lay between the germline ends. CDR3 length equals 15 residues. CDR3 amino acids: CASSQGGAKSHEQYF. CDR3 bases: TGTGCCAGCAGCCAAGGGGGCGCGAAGAGCCACGAGCAGTACTTC.

The chain combines TRBV27 with TRBJ1-1; D might be TRBD1 (6 bases). V was trimmed by 4 bases and J by 5 bases, leaving 17 bases between them. This CDR3 has 15 residues. Germline V lookup: CDR1 MNHEY, CDR2 SMNVEV (reference sequence). The CDR3 DNA follows: TGTGCCAGCAGTTATCTAGGGGGTCGAGGGACTGAAGCTTTCTTT. Translation: CASSYLGGRGTEAFF.

This chain connects TRBV7-2 to TRBJ1-2, with D perhaps TRBD1 (6 bases). CDR3 length: 13 residues. The V and J ends lost 5 bases and 4 bases respectively, with 11 bases between them. Germline assignment: CDR1 SGHTA and CDR2 FQGNSA. The CDR3 DNA reads TGTGCCAGCAGCGGACAGACCGTCTATGGCTACACCTTC. Translating it yields CASSGQTVYGYTF.

The V call is TRBV7-2, the J call TRBJ2-1, with TRBD2 identical over 9 bases. The CDR3 extends over 16 amino acids. The J segment lost 4 bases and the V segment lost 1 base, leaving 5 bases of the junction unmatched. Germline lookup yields CDR1 SGHTA and CDR2 FQGNSA. The CDR3 bases are TGTGCCAGCAGCTTAGAGAGCGGGAGGACGTACAATGAGCAGTTCTTC. Translation: CASSLESGRTYNEQFF.